A single sample is the source of the 6 T cell receptor beta chains below, sequenced in a study of T cells in localized non-small cell lung cancer. Sequencing was performed with immunoSEQ multiplex PCR; in TCRdb, only in-frame clones are kept and a portion is missing. The repertoire holds roughly 2,000 clones, with 25% as singletons. Sequencing used lung tumor tissue, obtained before any cancer treatment. The receptor set was obtained from a woman aged 35 to 70 with stage III squamous cell lung carcinoma.

The chain couples TRBV12-5 to TRBJ2-2; 9 bases align to TRBD1. The CDR3 length is 17 residues. The germline gives CDR1 LGHNT, CDR2 FRNRAP. Trimming at V came to 6 bases and at J to 5 bases, leaving 13 bases not matched to a gene. CDR3 DNA sequence: TGTGCTAGTGGCCGTCCCATCCGGACAGGGGAAACCGGGGAGCTGTTTTTT. Translation gives CASGRPIRTGETGELFF.

This clone has more than one count but fewer than ten. The chain carries TRBV30 and TRBJ1-4, with unresolved D. The V gene's germline CDR1 is GTSNPN and CDR2 SVGIG (reference sequence). V lost 3 bases, J lost 7 bases, and 15 bases lay in between. The CDR3 extends over 14 amino acids. The CDR3 nucleotides read TGTGCCTGGAGCCCCCGCGGGTGGAGTGAAAAACTGTTTTTT. It encodes CAWSPRGWSEKLFF.

In this sample, this clone turned up a few times. V is TRBV30 and J is TRBJ1-6, with a possible D match to TRBD1 (5 bases). The CDR3 is 15 residues long. V was shortened by 4 bases and J by 8 bases, with 18 bases between the two germline ends. Germline CDR1 and CDR2: GTSNPN and SVGIG (reference sequence). CDR3 in amino acids: CAWTRTSVGDSPLHF. DNA for the CDR3: TGTGCCTGGACGAGGACATCCGTGGGGGATTCACCCCTCCACTTT.

The chain joins TRBV11-3 to TRBJ2-7; possibly TRBD1 or TRBD2 for D (7 bases each). CDR1 is SGHNT and CDR2 is YENEEA in the germline V gene. The length of the CDR3 is 14 residues. V was cut by 5 bases and J by 3 bases, with 14 bases left in between. The CDR3 is CASSAQGGNYEQYF. The CDR3 nucleotides read TGTGCCAGCAGCGCCCAGGGGGGGAACTACGAGCAGTACTTC.

The genes are TRBV29-1 and TRBJ1-2; 7 bases line up with TRBD1. Per the germline V gene, CDR1 is SQVTM and CDR2 is ANQGSEA. This CDR3 comprises 12 residues. Unmatched junction bases numbered 10, after V lost 7 bases and J lost 8 bases. The DNA of the CDR3 is TGCAGCGCTCGGGACAGTTCAAGGGGCTACACCTTC. As protein: CSARDSSRGYTF. The variable domain in full, with the rest retrieved from reference TRBV29-1 and TRBJ1-2, is SAVISQKPSRDICQRGTSLTIQCQVDSQVTMMFWYRQQPGQSLTLIATANQGSEATYESGFVIDKFPISRPNLTFSTLTVSNMSPEDSSIYLCSARDSSRGYTFGSGTRLTVV.

A few counts support this clone. The rearrangement links TRBV10-2 to TRBJ1-2, with D hard to call. Germline CDR1 is WSHSY and CDR2 is SAAADI. The V end was cut by 6 bases, the J end by 2 bases, with 16 bases between. The CDR3 length is 15 residues. CDR3 residues: CASSAILRGNYGYTF. The DNA for the CDR3 is TGCGCCAGCAGCGCTATACTCCGTGGCAACTATGGCTACACCTTC.